The T cell receptor (beta chain) described here comes from a study of cytomegalovirus exposure and HLA in healthy donors (dated by TCRdb to 2016 to 2017). Background for the entire study: An earlier analysis of several hundred of the donors reported roughly 300 Gb of sequence data and 117 million unique TCR beta sequences obtained from about 180 million T cells. The genetic ancestry cluster associated with self-reported Caucasian donors included roughly four fifths of the 398 genotyped donors. In an earlier analysis of 550 to 700 of the donors, high-throughput TCR beta sequencing was used to judge whether each TCR beta V gene segment behaved as functional or pseudogenic. A later analysis re-analyzed previously published TCR beta repertoires from 550 to 700 donors and added high-resolution HLA genotyping to study TCR occurrence patterns. Several DR-DQ haplotypes were handled as single units for association and clustering because linkage in the cohort was strong. About 280 gigabases of sequencing data and roughly 80 million unique TCR sequences made up an early release that covered over 550 HLA-typed donors. All discovery cohort repertoires had been generated using a single sequencing platform. HLA typing included class I and class II loci at four-digit resolution. The study combined high-throughput TCR immunosequencing, statistical association of individual TCRs with disease status, and machine learning to predict cytomegalovirus infection status. Among some 410 genotyped donors of the cohort, an average of approximately 200,000 unique TCR beta nucleotide sequences was sequenced per donor, of which 15% to 20% were non-productive. The number of donors typed differed by locus, with 629-630 for A, B, C, DRB1 and DQB1, 522 for DQA1, 600 to 610 for DPA1, and 472 for DPB1. In a later genetic analysis, genome-wide SNP genotypes for about three fifths of the 666 donors were used, and that subset was treated as a discovery cohort. The aim of the study was to test whether cataloging public T cell receptors could identify signatures of past pathogen exposure. Donor age, sex, ethnicity and CMV serostatus were collected together with the repertoire data. In the later analysis, no new phenotypic data were used to find candidate immune exposures; instead, reliance was placed on TCR beta sequences and their occurrence across donors. Besides the first cohort of under 700 subjects, a separate validation cohort made up of over a hundred different subjects was used. Using immunosequencing, the study profiled T cell repertoires from 640 or so subjects and related those repertoires to cytomegalovirus serostatus. Results and caveats for the whole study, not just this receptor: In a later analysis, several top co-occurrence clusters were reported to appear linked to parvovirus B19, influenza, CMV and Epstein-Barr virus. The study gave a list of under 200 TCR beta chains associated with cytomegalovirus. According to a later analysis, most CMV-associated TCR beta chains appeared to be HLA-restricted, and the HLA associations seemed to be driven largely by CMV exposure. For the cohort, immune exposure information was limited to CMV serostatus. The presence/absence analyses assumed that sequencing depth was roughly uniform across donors, and that assumption may not be true. According to a later genetic analysis, donors in an Asian-associated ancestry cluster had fewer N-insertions in productive TCRs than the approximately 650-donor mean. Assigning TCR associations to individual alleles was difficult when HLA alleles, especially DR and DQ, strongly co-occurred. V-gene and J-gene trimming of TCR beta chains was associated with a missense DCLRE1C variant in a later genetic analysis, and the association was replicated in an independent cohort. Because the 87-base-pair reads could not distinguish some IMGT-functional V segments, including TRBV6-2 and TRBV6-3, those segments were excluded. A later analysis associated 16,951 TCR beta sequences with specific HLA alleles at a false discovery rate of 0.05. In this cohort, only TCR beta chains were sequenced, and detectable features were limited by the absence of alpha or paired-chain data. Because HLA typing was missing for some donors at each locus, association tests included only the typed subset. While some public TCRs were present in many individuals, most TCR sequences turned up only very rarely across donors. In a later analysis, TCR association rates were found to vary across HLA loci, with the most associated TCRs seen for DRB1 alleles and the fewest for HLA-C alleles. A few of the identified cytomegalovirus-associated TCR beta chains were confirmed in vitro to be specific for cytomegalovirus antigens. Linkage disequilibrium might explain the correlated functional status among segregating V segments, but an unknown experimental factor could not be ruled out. A group of highly shared sequence variants was considered likely to be a technical artifact of the sequencing pipeline. A further reported finding was that TCR beta sequences accurately predicted the HLA-A and HLA-B alleles for most subjects in the first cohort. In a later analysis, HLA-associated TCR beta chains showed more clonal expansion and lower generation probabilities than non-associated chains that were equally common. Because counts were too low, some 17 rarely observed V segments, including chromosome 9 orphons, were left out of the earlier analysis of roughly 600 of the donors. The classifier was reported to diagnose cytomegalovirus status with high specificity and sensitivity in both the original and validation cohorts. The authors suggested that the approach could potentially be generalized to other disease states and immunological phenotypes. Broadly in line with IMGT annotations, most TCR beta V segments showed up in productive rearrangements about 87% or about 30% of the time in an earlier analysis of several hundred of the donors.

A distance of 16 bases separates the germline ends of V and J, which lose 4 bases and 3 bases respectively. Spanning cysteine to phenylalanine, the CDR3 consists of 16 amino acids. Of the read, only the CDR3 DNA is kept; its 48 bases are in frame from base 1. CDR1 and CDR2, per the germline V gene (reference sequence), are MNHEY and SMNVEV. The library relied on the immunoSEQ multiplex PCR assay. For the multiplex PCR, a mixture combining 60 forward primers for TCR Vbeta segments and 13 reverse primers for TCR Jbeta segments was used. The CDR3 region of rearranged TCR beta genes was amplified from genomic DNA by a multiplex PCR assay. Amplified TCR beta libraries were sequenced as 87-base-pair reads on the Illumina HiSeq System. As for how the authors treated the data: In a later analysis, some 80 million unique TCR beta chains were counted across the roughly 610 repertoires, and about 9.9 million of these chains were shared by at least two donors. Raw reads were error-corrected and collapsed into unique sequences with a nearest-neighbor algorithm that merged closely related sequences to remove PCR and sequencing errors. Alignment of CDR3 sequences to IMGT reference sequences was used to assign V, D and J gene segments. For a sequence to be retained, at least a six-nucleotide match to both a V gene segment and a J gene segment was required. A rearrangement was called productive if the CDR3 had no stop codons and remained in frame with V and J, and every other rearrangement was called non-productive. CDR3 was defined according to IMGT convention as the region running from the second conserved V-encoded cysteine to the conserved J-encoded phenylalanine. Sequences without an unambiguous match to a single V gene segment were excluded from the earlier analysis of 587 of the donors. In an earlier analysis of about 590 of the donors, a V segment was called functional when productive rearrangements were above 56.7%, and segregating when the standard deviation between donors exceeded 5%. To diagnose cytomegalovirus status from the catalog of TCR beta chain sequences, a statistical classification framework was built. V and J gene assignment, in a later analysis, came from comparing TCR nucleotide sequences with IMGT/GENE-DB human TR gene sequences. The TCRdist pipeline was used in a later analysis to assign CDR3 sequences and most-parsimonious VDJ recombination scenarios. A later analysis defined each TCR beta chain by its CDR3 amino acid sequence plus V-gene family, and excluded reads lacking a unique V-gene family. A later analysis removed roughly 590 highly shared, low-generation-probability nucleotide sequences to deal with suspected cross-contamination and a sequencing artifact. In a later analysis, a clonal expansion index for each public chain was calculated from normalized within-repertoire ranks of inferred template counts. In a later analysis, generation probabilities were computed with a VDJ recombination model fitted to out-of-frame rearrangements, and the resulting probabilities were checked against IGoR. In a later analysis, TCR-TCR, TCR-HLA and TCR-CMV co-occurrence was scored with hypergeometric tests, and a repertoire-size bias correction was applied to TCR pairs. In a later analysis, false discovery rates were estimated by permuting HLA or CMV assignments 20 times. In a later analysis, co-occurring TCRs were grouped with DBSCAN, and TCRdist sequence similarity was added when clustering was performed within HLA-allele-positive subsets. Repertoires with fewer than 30,000 or more than 120,000 public chains were left out of co-occurrence clustering, as were a few repertoires with anomalous nucleotide sharing. As stored in TCRdb, this immuneACCESS dataset retains in-frame rearrangements with V and J assigned. A fraction of the clones does not appear; measured against another copy, unresolved V genes explain less than half of the discrepancy, and the remainder lacks a known reason. V, J and clone size derive from that table, while D and trimming were established from the DNA sequence. Recorded for this sample are approximately 100,000 clones; approximately 73% of them occurred a single time. About a tenth of the sample lies in the top ten.

About this clone itself: Its recognized antigen is unknown. No base-level quality is on record; no much larger clone is a single base apart.

The cohort comprised more than 550 healthy bone marrow donors. Cohort members were all nominally healthy when sampled, although unrecorded immune exposures were likely present. The donor was CMV seropositive and belonged to the group of about 290 seropositive cohort members. Each donor provided a peripheral blood sample, and peripheral blood mononuclear cells were used for TCR beta sequencing. The Qiagen DNeasy Blood Extraction Kit was used to extract genomic DNA from the blood cell samples. The receptor comes from a woman between 18 and 29 years old in good health and CMV-seropositive. The chain links TRBV27 with TRBJ2-1; possibly the D gene is TRBD1, per 6 matching bases. Sample: PBMCs. The CDR3 sequence is CASSYAGVWVYNEQFF. The DNA is as follows: TGTGCCAGCAGTTACGCAGGGGTATGGGTCTACAATGAGCAGTTCTTC.